The 12 T cell receptor beta chains below all came from one sample that was sequenced in a study of Ad26.COV2.S vaccination and SARS-CoV-2 variants. The treatment denotes: about 20 received Ad26.COV2.S at low or high dose, single or two shots; roughly 5 received placebo; per-sample allocation not given. Sampling was done on day 63 after the first vaccine or placebo injection. Sequencing used immunoSEQ multiplex PCR; TCRdb keeps in-frame clones, though not all of them. In the table there are roughly 350,000 clones, less than 90% of which are singletons. Sample: peripheral blood, taken in a trial of Ad26.COV2.S vaccine versus placebo. The receptor set was obtained from a person between 18 and 59 years old who received the Ad26.COV2.S COVID-19 vaccine or a placebo.

Here the CDR3 DNA reads TGTGCCAGCAGCGTAGCGTCTTCTGCCGGGAACGGCTACGAGCAGTACTTC. As protein: CASSVASSAGNGYEQYF. The chain recombines TRBV9 with TRBJ2-7; D is possibly TRBD2 (5 bases). The germline V gene encodes CDR1 SGDLS and CDR2 YYNGEE. The V and J ends lost 0 bases and 3 bases respectively, with 19 bases between them. The CDR3 loop spans 17 amino acids.

Only one count was recorded for this clone. V is TRBV28 and J is TRBJ2-5, with D tentatively TRBD1 (5 bases). CDR1 and CDR2 (germline): MDHEN, SYDVKM. The V gene lost 8 bases and the J gene lost 1 base, with 17 bases spanning the gap. The CDR3 has 15 amino acids. CDR3 amino acids: CASSTWWGSQETQYF. In DNA form, the CDR3 reads TGTGCCAGCTCTACCTGGTGGGGCAGCCAAGAGACCCAGTACTTC.

V gene TRBV19 combines with J gene TRBJ1-2; D might be TRBD1 (5 bases). Germline values: CDR1 LNHDA, CDR2 SQIVND (reference sequence). The germline V and J ends were trimmed by 3 bases and 7 bases, with 15 bases remaining between them. The CDR3 extends over 14 amino acids. CDR3 bases: TGTGCCAGTAGTATTTCGGGACGATCTTTTGGCTACACCTTC. This sequence encodes CASSISGRSFGYTF.

This sequence joins TRBV5-1 and TRBJ2-7, with D hard to call. This CDR3 has 13 residues. Germline values: CDR1 SGHRS, CDR2 YFSETQ. The germline V and J ends were trimmed by 4 bases and 5 bases, with 13 bases remaining between them. CDR3: CASSPPAKDEQYF. The CDR3, as DNA: TGCGCCAGCAGCCCCCCGGCGAAGGACGAGCAGTACTTC. Drawing the rest from reference TRBV5-1 and TRBJ2-7, the complete variable domain is KAGVTQTPRYLIKTRGQQVTLSCSPISGHRSVSWYQQTPGQGLQFLFEYFSETQRNKGNFPGRFSGRQFSNSRSEMNVSTLELGDSALYLCASSPPAKDEQYFGPGTRLTVT.

V usage is TRBV7-9 and J usage is TRBJ1-4; a weak D match, TRBD1 (6 bases). The CDR3 sequence is 17 residues long. In germline, CDR1 is SEHNR, CDR2 FQNEAQ (reference sequence). The V end was cut by 1 base, the J end by 0 bases, with 12 bases between. This CDR3 reads CASSLEGDPATNEKLFF. As DNA, the CDR3 is TGTGCCAGCAGCTTAGAGGGGGACCCTGCAACTAATGAAAAACTGTTTTTT.

This chain connects TRBV6-5 to TRBJ2-5; TRBD1 matches 11 bases. This CDR3 has 14 amino acids. Germline values: CDR1 MNHEY, CDR2 SVGAGI. Trimming cost V 7 bases and J 6 bases; bases outside gene matches: 7. In nucleotides, the CDR3 is TGTGCCAGCAACCAGGACAGGGGGCCGAAGACCCAGTACTTC. This encodes CASNQDRGPKTQYF.

The V call is TRBV28, the J call TRBJ2-1, with 8 bases aligning to TRBD2. CDR3 size: 12 residues. Unmatched junction bases numbered 4, after V lost 8 bases and J lost 7 bases. The germline V gene has CDR1 MDHEN and CDR2 SYDVKM. As DNA, the CDR3 is TGTGCCAGCCAGCGGGAGTGGAATGAGCAGTTCTTC. This gives the protein CASQREWNEQFF.

The rearrangement joins TRBV9 to TRBJ1-2, with D unclear. Germline V gene lookup returns CDR1 SGDLS and CDR2 YYNGEE. V lost 0 bases and J lost 5, with 14 bases in between. The CDR3 covers 15 residues. The CDR3, as DNA: TGTGCCAGCAGCGTAGATGCCCTATCTACTTATGGCTACACCTTC. As protein: CASSVDALSTYGYTF.

This chain uses TRBV2 with TRBJ1-3; possibly TRBD1 for D (5 bases). This CDR3 is 14 amino acids long. The germline V and J ends were trimmed by 4 bases and 4 bases, with 11 bases remaining between them. Per germline, CDR1 SNHLY and CDR2 FYNNEI. CDR3 in amino acids: CASSVEGSGNTIYF. The CDR3 DNA sequence: TGTGCCAGCAGTGTAGAGGGGTCCGGAAACACCATATATTTT.

V usage is TRBV28 and J usage is TRBJ1-5, with TRBD1 matching 9 bases. V dropped 5 bases and J dropped 6; count of bases not matched to a gene: 8. This CDR3 comprises 15 residues. From germline, CDR1 is MDHEN and CDR2 SYDVKM. DNA for the CDR3: TGTGCCAGCAGTGCGGGACAGGGTAAAAGTCAGCCCCAGCATTTT. It encodes CASSAGQGKSQPQHF.

The V gene is TRBV7-2, the J gene TRBJ1-4; D is ambiguous. Per germline, CDR1 SGHTA and CDR2 FQGNSA. V lost 3 bases, J lost 3 bases, and 14 bases lay in between. The CDR3 is 16 residues long. DNA of the CDR3: TGTGCCAGCAGCTTCATCAGCCCAGCTGCTAATGAAAAACTGTTTTTT. Translated, it gives CASSFISPAANEKLFF.

This clone came up a few times. V and J are TRBV5-6 and TRBJ1-6; tentatively, D is TRBD1 (5 bases). The germline V gene encodes CDR1 SGHDT and CDR2 YYEEEE. The CDR3 spans 16 residues. The V end lost 4 bases, the J end lost 7 bases, and 18 bases lay between the germline ends. The CDR3 loop is CASSRFGGVKNSPLHF. The CDR3 bases are TGTGCCAGCAGCCGTTTTGGGGGAGTCAAAAATTCACCCCTCCACTTT.